What follows are 5 T cell receptor beta chains derived from one specimen sequenced in a study of T cells after somatic rescue of genetic block (dated by TCRdb to 2020 to 2022). Preparation of the library involved the immunoSEQ multiplex PCR assay. The table comes from immuneACCESS by way of TCRdb, which keeps in-frame sequences with V and J called. Part of the clones is missing from these tables; in studies checked, under half for an unresolved V gene and the rest for unknown reasons. The sample table shows 60,000 to 75,000 clones, and just over 90% are seen once. The ten largest clones take up 3% of the sample. Material for sequencing was peripheral blood mononuclear cells (PBMCs). The source is a man in his forties or fifties.

V and J are TRBV6-4 and TRBJ1-6; D ambiguous. Germline V gene data show CDR1 as MRHNA and CDR2 as SNTAGT. Trimming shortened V by 5 bases and J by 6 bases, and 8 bases separated the two germline ends. CDR3 size: 13 residues. CDR3: CASSPEVNSPLHF. The CDR3 DNA reads as TGTGCCAGCAGTCCAGAGGTTAATTCACCCCTCCACTTT.

This clone was counted a single time. The J gene is TRBJ1-5, the V gene TRBV10-3; D is unclear. The CDR3 has 13 residues. The germline V and J ends were trimmed by 0 bases and 10 bases, with 10 bases remaining between them. Germline CDR1 is ENHRY and CDR2 is SYGVKD. The CDR3 loop reads CAISESSGLPQHF. DNA of the CDR3: TGTGCCATCAGTGAGTCAAGTGGTCTCCCCCAGCATTTT.

This chain joins TRBV27 and TRBJ2-1; a possible D gene is TRBD2 (6 bases). Looked up from germline, CDR1 is MNHEY and CDR2 is SMNVEV (reference sequence). CDR3 length: 12 amino acids. V dropped 8 bases and J dropped 10 bases, with 15 bases sitting between them. The CDR3 DNA sequence: TGTGCCAGCGGATATAGCGGTTTCGAGCAGTTCTTC. Its translation is CASGYSGFEQFF.

The chain has TRBV13 and TRBJ1-4; D may be TRBD1 (5 bases). The CDR3 has 16 residues. V lost 5 bases, J lost 8 bases, and 21 bases lay in between. Germline loops: CDR1 PRHDT, CDR2 FYEKMQ (reference sequence). CDR3 in DNA: TGTGCCAGCAGCGTCGGTGAGGGGCCACTGGGGGAAAAACTGTTTTTT. Translated, it gives CASSVGEGPLGEKLFF.

The V gene is TRBV7-9, the J gene TRBJ2-3; D is tentatively TRBD1 or TRBD2 (6 bases each). Per the germline V gene, CDR1 is SEHNR and CDR2 is FQNEAQ (reference sequence). Trimming took 1 base from V and 6 from J, leaving 17 bases between them. The CDR3 runs 16 residues. The CDR3 region is CASSLVWGAQPDTQYF. The CDR3 DNA reads as TGTGCCAGCAGCTTAGTCTGGGGGGCCCAACCGGATACGCAGTATTTT.